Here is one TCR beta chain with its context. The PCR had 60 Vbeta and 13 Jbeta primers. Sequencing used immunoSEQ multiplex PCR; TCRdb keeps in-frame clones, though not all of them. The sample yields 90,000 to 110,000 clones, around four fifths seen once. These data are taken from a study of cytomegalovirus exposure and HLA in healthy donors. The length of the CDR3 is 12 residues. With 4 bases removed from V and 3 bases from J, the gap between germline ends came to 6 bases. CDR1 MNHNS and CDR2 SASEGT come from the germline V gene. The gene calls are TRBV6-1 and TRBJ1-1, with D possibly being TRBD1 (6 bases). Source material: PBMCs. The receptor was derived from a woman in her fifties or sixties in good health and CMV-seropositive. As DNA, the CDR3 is TGTGCCAGCAGTGGGACAGACACTGAAGCTTTCTTT. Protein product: CASSGTDTEAFF.